The sequence of this T cell receptor (beta chain) was determined in a study of OX40 agonist ivuxolimab in advanced cancers. To note about this clone: The antigen remains undetermined.

General study findings and limits: Researchers report that CD8+ T cells had, on average, more expanded clones than CD4+.

Assay: immunoSEQ multiplex PCR; the TCRdb copy retains only in-frame clones and omits some. In the table there are fewer than 80,000 clones, roughly 87% of which are singletons. Sequencing used CD4+ or CD8+ T cells sorted from blood, obtained in a trial of the OX40 agonist ivuxolimab. The TCR was taken from an adult with an advanced solid tumor such as melanoma, head and neck, liver or kidney cancer.

The CDR3, as DNA: TGTGCCACCGGACAGAGCTCCTACAATGAGCAGTTCTTC. Amino acids: CATGQSSYNEQFF. V is TRBV6-5 and J is TRBJ2-1; possibly TRBD1 for D (6 bases). V was trimmed by 10 bases and J by 0 bases, leaving 10 bases between them. CDR1 and CDR2 from the germline V gene are MNHEY and SVGAGI. The CDR3 extends over 13 amino acids.